Listed below are T cell receptor beta chains from one sample, sequenced in a study of T cell repertoires in cytomegalovirus infection. TCRdb reprocessed the reads via MiXCR and lists one record per CDR3 protein. The repertoire holds about 830,000 distinct CDR3 sequences, with less than 35% as singletons. Antigens of these TCRs are unknown. The sample consisted of cultured CD8+ T cells from PBMCs, taken from culture after CMV antigen stimulation. These receptors all come from a human donor in good health (CMV status not recorded). Some clones in this sample may be carry-over from other donors' samples. CDR3s include the opening cysteine and the closing phenylalanine or tryptophan. Each record gives: D gene, clone size, J gene, V gene, CDR3 DNA, CDR3 protein. The D gene is left open where the match is weak. Size is stated for part of the rows, as once, few or many counts, or as a class when the clone is expanded.

d_call: .; clone_size: few; j_call: TRBJ1-1; v_call: TRBV20-1; cdr3_nt: TGCAGTGCTAAACCGGTGCAGGGAAAGAGCACTGAAGCTTTCTTT; cdr3_aa: CSAKPVQGKSTEAFF
d_call: .; clone_size: .; j_call: TRBJ2-3; v_call: TRBV25-1; cdr3_nt: TGTGCCACCTTACAGGGTCCAGATACGCAGTATTTT; cdr3_aa: CATLQGPDTQYF
d_call: .; clone_size: few; j_call: TRBJ1-5; v_call: TRBV6-5; cdr3_nt: TGTGCCAGCAACGGGAGAAACGTGGGCTTCTCCAATCAGCCCCAGCATTTT; cdr3_aa: CASNGRNVGFSNQPQHF
d_call: TRBD1; clone_size: .; j_call: TRBJ2-5; v_call: TRBV20-1; cdr3_nt: TGCAGTGCCCGATGGGACAGGGGGTTTCGAGAGACCCAGTACTTC; cdr3_aa: CSARWDRGFRETQYF
d_call: .; clone_size: .; j_call: TRBJ1-2; v_call: TRBV20-1; cdr3_nt: TGCAGTGCTAGAGGGAAACTCCTCCCCGAGAGGGGCTACACCTTC; cdr3_aa: CSARGKLLPERGYTF
d_call: .; clone_size: many; j_call: TRBJ2-1; v_call: TRBV7-9; cdr3_nt: TGTGCCAGCAGCTTAGGGGCAGGGGACTTTGAGCAGTTCTTC; cdr3_aa: CASSLGAGDFEQFF
d_call: .; clone_size: few; j_call: TRBJ2-1; v_call: TRBV2; cdr3_nt: TGTGCCAGCAGTGGGGACAGGGAAGGGAATAGCGGGGGTCCGAGCTCCTACAATGAGCAGTTCTTC; cdr3_aa: CASSGDREGNSGGPSSYNEQFF
d_call: .; clone_size: .; j_call: TRBJ1-5; v_call: TRBV6-2/TRBV6-3; cdr3_nt: TGTGCCAGCAGTTACGCCCCCCGGGCAGGGTTCAATCAGCCCCAGCATTTT; cdr3_aa: CASSYAPRAGFNQPQHF
d_call: .; clone_size: many; j_call: TRBJ1-1; v_call: TRBV7-6; cdr3_nt: TGTGCCAGCAGCCCCGGACGGGACATGAACACTGAAGCTTTCTTT; cdr3_aa: CASSPGRDMNTEAFF
d_call: .; clone_size: once; j_call: TRBJ1-6; v_call: TRBV7-8; cdr3_nt: TGTGTCAGCAGCGTAAACTCTAATTCACCCCTCCACTTT; cdr3_aa: CVSSVNSNSPLHF
d_call: TRBD1; clone_size: few; j_call: TRBJ1-2; v_call: TRBV19; cdr3_nt: TGTGCCAGTACTCCGGGACAGGGAGGACTAAGGGATGGCTACACCTTC; cdr3_aa: CASTPGQGGLRDGYTF
d_call: .; clone_size: few; j_call: TRBJ2-1; v_call: TRBV5-1; cdr3_nt: TGCGCCAGCAGTTACGGGACGGCCGCCTACAATGAGCAGTTCTTC; cdr3_aa: CASSYGTAAYNEQFF
d_call: .; clone_size: few; j_call: TRBJ2-3; v_call: TRBV5-1; cdr3_nt: TGCGCCAGCAGCTTGGCAGGCGTATACGTTACTAGCACAGATACGCAGTATTTT; cdr3_aa: CASSLAGVYVTSTDTQYF
d_call: TRBD1; clone_size: .; j_call: TRBJ2-7; v_call: TRBV7-8; cdr3_nt: TGTGCCAGCAGCGCAGGGGGCGGCGGGACCGAGCAGTACTTC; cdr3_aa: CASSAGGGGTEQYF
d_call: TRBD1; clone_size: once; j_call: TRBJ1-5; v_call: TRBV20-1; cdr3_nt: TGCAGTGCTAGAGAAACAGGGGTGAATAGCAATCAGCCCCAGCATTTT; cdr3_aa: CSARETGVNSNQPQHF
d_call: .; clone_size: few; j_call: TRBJ1-2; v_call: TRBV6-1; cdr3_nt: TGTGCCAGCAGTGAACCCCCCGGGGCCCCCAACTATGGCTACACCTTC; cdr3_aa: CASSEPPGAPNYGYTF
d_call: .; clone_size: few; j_call: TRBJ1-1; v_call: TRBV7-9; cdr3_nt: TGTGCCAGCAGCTATCCCGGAACTGCGGCTAACACTGAAGCTTTCTTT; cdr3_aa: CASSYPGTAANTEAFF